The rows below give T cell receptor beta chains drawn from one sample of a study of blood T cell repertoires in COVID-19. Data came from immunoSEQ multiplex PCR; TCRdb stores just in-frame clones and leaves some out. The table records some 300,000 clones, roughly 86% of them present only once. The sequenced material came from PBMCs or T cells enriched from blood (not recorded which). The source of these receptors is a woman between 50 and 59 years old who had been exposed to COVID-19. CDR3s include the opening cysteine and the closing phenylalanine or tryptophan. Each record gives: J gene, V gene, clone size, D gene, CDR3 protein, CDR3 DNA. The D gene is left open where the match is weak. The size field is filled for only some rows; it gives once, few, many or a size class.

>TRBJ2-1|TRBV7-2|.|.
CASSLVTGFSYNEQFF
TGTGCCAGCAGCTTAGTAACAGGGTTTTCCTACAATGAGCAGTTCTTC
>TRBJ2-5|TRBV2|.|TRBD2
CASSDSSGGDKETQYF
TGTGCCAGCAGTGATTCTAGCGGGGGGGATAAAGAGACCCAGTACTTC
>TRBJ1-5|TRBV2|.|.
CASSGGGMGQPQHF
TGTGCCAGCAGTGGGGGGGGCATGGGGCAGCCCCAGCATTTT
>TRBJ1-5|TRBV29-1|.|.
CSVVPIGGDQPQHF
TGCAGCGTTGTACCCATAGGAGGAGATCAGCCCCAGCATTTT
>TRBJ1-6|TRBV3-1/TRBV3-2|.|.
CASSQVRGGNSPLHF
TGTGCCAGCAGCCAAGTTCGGGGGGGTAACTCACCCCTCCACTTT
>TRBJ2-3|TRBV9|.|.
CASSFGPTDTQYF
TGTGCCAGCAGCTTCGGTCCCACAGATACGCAGTATTTT
>TRBJ2-5|TRBV7-8|.|TRBD2
CASSLKEGGGETQYF
TGTGCCAGCAGCTTAAAAGAGGGCGGGGGAGAGACCCAGTACTTC
>TRBJ2-7|TRBV6-5|.|TRBD1
CASSYDRGDTYEQYF
TGTGCCAGCAGTTACGACAGGGGGGATACCTACGAGCAGTACTTC
>TRBJ1-5|TRBV21-1|.|.
CASSEAGTVGKESNQPQHF
TGTGCCAGCAGCGAGGCCGGGACAGTGGGCAAGGAGAGCAATCAGCCCCAGCATTTT
>TRBJ1-5|TRBV19|.|.
CASSRTSSRNQPQHF
TGTGCCAGTAGTCGGACAAGTTCTCGCAATCAGCCCCAGCATTTT
>TRBJ1-6|TRBV7-2|.|.
CASSLEGLSNGSPLHF
TGTGCCAGCAGCTTAGAAGGACTCTCGAACGGTTCACCCCTCCACTTT
>TRBJ2-1|TRBV15|.|TRBD2
CATSREPYPASGGVVDEQFF
TGTGCCACCAGCAGAGAACCCTACCCGGCTAGCGGGGGGGTCGTCGATGAGCAGTTCTTC
>TRBJ2-1|TRBV28|.|TRBD2
CASSTTSGGGPGPYNEQFF
TGTGCCAGCAGTACGACTAGCGGGGGGGGCCCCGGGCCCTACAATGAGCAGTTCTTC
>TRBJ2-1|TRBV7-2|.|.
CASSLASTREQFF
TGTGCCAGCAGCTTAGCCTCTACCAGGGAGCAGTTCTTC
>TRBJ2-2|TRBV11-2|.|.
CASSNTEGLPNTGELFF
TGTGCCAGCAGCAACACCGAGGGACTTCCGAACACCGGGGAGCTGTTTTTT
>TRBJ1-5|TRBV19|.|.
CASASVSYSGNQPQHF
TGTGCCAGTGCTTCAGTCTCGTATTCTGGCAATCAGCCCCAGCATTTT
>TRBJ1-1|TRBV27|.|TRBD1
CASSLETGGEAFF
TGTGCCAGCAGTCTTGAGACAGGGGGTGAAGCTTTCTTT
>TRBJ2-3|TRBV2|.|.
CASRTGTHLSTDTQYF
TGTGCCAGCAGAACCGGGACTCACCTCTCCACAGATACGCAGTATTTT
>TRBJ2-3|TRBV14|.|TRBD2
CASSQELAGVTDTQYF
TGTGCCAGCAGCCAAGAGCTAGCGGGGGTCACAGATACGCAGTATTTT
>TRBJ2-3|TRBV12-3/TRBV12-4|.|.
CASGASTDTQYF
TGTGCCAGCGGGGCTAGCACAGATACGCAGTATTTT
>TRBJ1-6|TRBV15|once|.
CATTSTGTLNSPLHF
TGTGCCACCACCTCGACAGGTACCCTGAATTCACCCCTCCACTTT
>TRBJ1-1|TRBV19|.|TRBD1
CASSIDRGGTEAFF
TGTGCCAGTAGTATCGACAGGGGGGGCACTGAAGCTTTCTTT
>TRBJ2-2|TRBV11-3|.|TRBD2
CASSLSAGGPSGELFF
TGTGCCAGCAGCTTATCAGCGGGGGGGCCTTCCGGGGAGCTGTTTTTT
>TRBJ2-2|TRBV28|.|TRBD2
CASSFSLAGANTGELFF
TGTGCCAGCAGTTTCTCCCTAGCGGGGGCGAACACCGGGGAGCTGTTTTTT
>TRBJ1-2|TRBV20-1|.|.
CSASPGSRGYTF
TGCAGTGCTAGTCCGGGGAGCAGGGGCTACACCTTC
>TRBJ2-7|TRBV6-8|.|TRBD1
CASSYSQGARCTYEQYF
TGTGCCAGCAGTTACTCACAGGGGGCGAGGTGTACGTACGAGCAGTACTTC
>TRBJ1-6|TRBV6-1|.|.
CASSETGQRDSPLHF
TGTGCCAGCAGTGAAACCGGACAGCGAGATTCACCCCTCCACTTT
>TRBJ1-2|TRBV28|once|TRBD1
CASTGTVPNYGYTF
TGTGCCAGCACCGGGACAGTGCCTAACTATGGCTACACCTTC
>TRBJ1-4|TRBV5-1|.|TRBD1
CASSSIPLTGGMITNEKLFF
TGCGCCAGCAGCTCGATCCCCTTGACAGGGGGGATGATTACTAATGAAAAACTGTTTTTT
>TRBJ2-7|TRBV9|.|.
CASSVGYTWHF
TGTGCCAGCAGCGTCGGGTATACGTGGCACTTC
>TRBJ2-5|TRBV18|.|TRBD2
CASSSPGGQETQYF
TGTGCCAGCTCATCACCGGGGGGGCAAGAGACCCAGTACTTC
>TRBJ2-7|TRBV3-1/TRBV3-2|.|TRBD1
CASRDRGRYEQYF
TGTGCCAGCCGCGACAGGGGGCGATACGAGCAGTACTTC
>TRBJ2-2|TRBV7-6|.|.
CASSHIGFGAGTGELFF
TGTGCCAGCAGTCATATTGGCTTTGGGGCGGGAACCGGGGAGCTGTTTTTT
>TRBJ2-7|TRBV28|.|.
CASRTNRTPLGEQYF
TGTGCCAGCAGAACTAACAGGACCCCTCTGGGAGAGCAGTACTTC
>TRBJ1-1|TRBV5-1|.|.
CASSLELRQSEAFF
TGCGCCAGCAGCTTGGAACTACGACAGAGCGAAGCTTTCTTT
>TRBJ1-4|TRBV4-1|.|TRBD1
CASSQGQGTMGELFF
TGCGCCAGCAGCCAAGGACAGGGAACGATGGGTGAACTGTTTTTT
>TRBJ1-1|TRBV28|.|TRBD1
CASRGTGNTEAFF
TGTGCCAGCAGAGGGACAGGAAACACTGAAGCTTTCTTT
>TRBJ1-6|TRBV28|.|TRBD1
CASSSGGADNSPLHF
TGTGCCAGCAGCTCAGGGGGCGCGGATAATTCACCCCTCCACTTT
>TRBJ2-3|TRBV4-2|.|TRBD2
CASSLGSGGPRDTQYF
TGTGCCAGCAGCCTGGGTAGCGGGGGACCAAGAGATACGCAGTATTTT
>TRBJ1-3|TRBV7-2|.|TRBD1
CASSLVQGQGGNTIYF
TGTGCCAGCAGCTTAGTACAGGGACAGGGTGGAAACACCATATATTTT
>TRBJ1-6|TRBV5-6|.|.
CASSLGFGGVSPLHF
TGTGCCAGCAGCTTGGGTTTTGGGGGGGTTTCACCCCTCCACTTT
>TRBJ2-5|TRBV6-5|.|.
CASSYRETQYF
TGTGCCAGCAGTTATAGAGAGACCCAGTACTTC
>TRBJ1-5|TRBV19|.|.
CASSIGQRPTPQHF
TGTGCCAGTAGTATTGGCCAGCGGCCCACGCCCCAGCATTTT
>TRBJ2-2|TRBV11-2|.|TRBD2
CASSGLAGSGANTGELFF
TGTGCCAGCAGCGGACTAGCGGGGAGCGGGGCGAACACCGGGGAGCTGTTTTTT
>TRBJ1-5|TRBV19|.|.
CASSIRVADSNQPQHF
TGTGCCAGTAGTATACGGGTGGCAGATAGCAATCAGCCCCAGCATTTT
>TRBJ1-2|TRBV5-1|.|TRBD1
CASSPRDRPYGYTF
TGCGCCAGCAGCCCGAGGGACAGGCCCTATGGCTACACCTTC
>TRBJ1-1|TRBV3-1/TRBV3-2|.|.
CASSQVAGETEAFF
TGTGCCAGCAGCCAAGTCGCGGGCGAGACTGAAGCTTTCTTT
>TRBJ1-5|TRBV15|.|.
CATSKDIQRGNQPQHF
TGTGCCACCAGCAAGGACATACAACGGGGCAATCAGCCCCAGCATTTT
>TRBJ1-6|TRBV19|.|.
CASSSDSNSPLHF
TGTGCCAGTAGCTCGGACAGCAATTCACCCCTCCACTTT
>TRBJ2-2|TRBV5-1|.|.
CASSVGQNTGELFF
TGCGCCAGCAGTGTGGGGCAGAACACCGGGGAGCTGTTTTTT